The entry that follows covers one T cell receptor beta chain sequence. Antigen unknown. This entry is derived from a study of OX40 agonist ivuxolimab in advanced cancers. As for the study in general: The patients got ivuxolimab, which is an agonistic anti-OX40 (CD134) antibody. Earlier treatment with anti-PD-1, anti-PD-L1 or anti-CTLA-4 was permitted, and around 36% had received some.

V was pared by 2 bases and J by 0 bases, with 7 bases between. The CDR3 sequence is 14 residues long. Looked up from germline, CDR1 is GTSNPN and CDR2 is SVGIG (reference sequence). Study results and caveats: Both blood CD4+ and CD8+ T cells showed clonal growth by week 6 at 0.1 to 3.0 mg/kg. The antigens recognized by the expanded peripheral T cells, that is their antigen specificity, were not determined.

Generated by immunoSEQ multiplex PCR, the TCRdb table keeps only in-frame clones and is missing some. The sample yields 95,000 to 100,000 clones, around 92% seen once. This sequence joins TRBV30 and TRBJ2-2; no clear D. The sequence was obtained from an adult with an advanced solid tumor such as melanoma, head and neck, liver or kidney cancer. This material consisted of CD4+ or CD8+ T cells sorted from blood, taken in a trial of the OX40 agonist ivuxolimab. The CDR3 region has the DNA TGTGCCTGGAGTTCCCTAGCGAACACCGGGGAGCTGTTTTTT. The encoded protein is CAWSSLANTGELFF.